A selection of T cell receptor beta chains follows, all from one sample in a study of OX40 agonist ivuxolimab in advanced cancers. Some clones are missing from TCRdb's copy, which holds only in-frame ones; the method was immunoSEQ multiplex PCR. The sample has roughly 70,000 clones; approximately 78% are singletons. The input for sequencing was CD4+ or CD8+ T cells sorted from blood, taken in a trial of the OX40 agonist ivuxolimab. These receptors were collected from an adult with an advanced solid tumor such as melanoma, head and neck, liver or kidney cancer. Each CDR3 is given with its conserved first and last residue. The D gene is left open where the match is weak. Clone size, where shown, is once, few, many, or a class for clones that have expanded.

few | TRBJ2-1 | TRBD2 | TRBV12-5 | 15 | CASGPGLAVYNEQFF | TGTGCTAGTGGCCCCGGACTAGCGGTATACAATGAGCAGTTCTTC
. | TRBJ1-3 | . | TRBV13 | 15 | CASSFGGGNGNTIYF | TGTGCCAGCAGCTTCGGAGGGGGTAATGGAAACACCATATATTTT
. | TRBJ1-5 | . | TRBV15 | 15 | CATSRDEGNNQPQHF | TGTGCCACCAGCAGAGATGAGGGAAACAATCAGCCCCAGCATTTT
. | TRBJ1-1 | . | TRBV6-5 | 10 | CASRGSEAFF | TGTGCCAGCAGGGGCAGTGAAGCTTTCTTT
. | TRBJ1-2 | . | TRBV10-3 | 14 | CAISGGAGPYGYTF | TGTGCCATCAGTGGAGGGGCAGGGCCCTATGGCTACACCTTC
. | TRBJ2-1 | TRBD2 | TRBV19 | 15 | CASSIQAGRNNEQFF | TGTGCCAGTAGTATCCAAGCGGGGAGAAACAATGAGCAGTTCTTC
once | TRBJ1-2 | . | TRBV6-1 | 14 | CASSEVQGLYGYTF | TGTGCCAGCAGTGAGGTTCAGGGGCTCTATGGCTACACCTTC
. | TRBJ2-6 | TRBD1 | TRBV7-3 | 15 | CASSLTGPGANVLTF | TGTGCCAGCAGCCTGACAGGGCCCGGGGCCAACGTCCTGACTTTC
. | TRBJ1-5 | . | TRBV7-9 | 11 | CATGVGQPQHF | TGTGCCACCGGGGTAGGTCAGCCCCAGCATTTT
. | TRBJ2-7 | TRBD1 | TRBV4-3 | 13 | CASSQDRGTGALF | TGCGCCAGCAGCCAAGATAGAGGGACAGGGGCCCTCTTC
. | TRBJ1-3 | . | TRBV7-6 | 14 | CATGVGPSGNTIYF | TGTGCCACGGGCGTCGGGCCCTCTGGAAACACCATATATTTT
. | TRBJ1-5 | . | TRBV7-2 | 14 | CASSGQYSNQPQHF | TGTGCCAGCAGCGGACAGTATAGCAATCAGCCCCAGCATTTT
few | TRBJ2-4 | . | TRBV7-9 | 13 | CASSLGTVGIQYF | TGTGCCAGCAGCTTAGGGACAGTTGGTATTCAGTACTTC
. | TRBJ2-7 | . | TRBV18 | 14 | CASSSRTESYEQYF | TGTGCCAGCTCATCTCGGACAGAATCCTACGAGCAGTACTTC
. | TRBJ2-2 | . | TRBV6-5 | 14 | CASFLRPGTGELFF | TGTGCCAGCTTTTTACGTCCGGGCACCGGGGAGCTGTTTTTT
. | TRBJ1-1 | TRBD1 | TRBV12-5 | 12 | CASVLDRGEAFF | TGTGCTAGTGTTCTAGACAGGGGTGAAGCTTTCTTT
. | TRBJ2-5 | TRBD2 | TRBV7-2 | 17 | CASSPSLAGSSQWTQYF | TGTGCCAGCAGCCCCTCACTAGCGGGATCGTCCCAGTGGACCCAGTACTTC
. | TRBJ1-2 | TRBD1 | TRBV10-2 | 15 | CASSPAQTGGEGYTF | TGCGCCAGCTCCCCCGCTCAGACAGGGGGCGAAGGCTACACCTTC
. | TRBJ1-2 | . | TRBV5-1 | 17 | CASSLEPSGTLRRGYTF | TGCGCCAGCAGCTTGGAACCTTCCGGGACACTGAGGCGTGGCTACACCTTC
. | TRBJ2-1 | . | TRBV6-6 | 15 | CASSSAESSYNEQFF | TGTGCCAGCAGTTCAGCAGAAAGCTCCTACAATGAGCAGTTCTTC
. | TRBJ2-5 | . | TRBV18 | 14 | CASSPPGPQETQYF | TGTGCCAGCTCACCACCGGGTCCCCAAGAGACCCAGTACTTC
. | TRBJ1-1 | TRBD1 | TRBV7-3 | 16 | CASSLTFTKGASEAFF | TGTGCCAGCAGCTTAACTTTTACGAAGGGGGCATCTGAAGCTTTCTTT
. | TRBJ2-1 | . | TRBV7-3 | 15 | CASSLTASAYNEQFF | TGTGCCAGCAGCTTAACCGCTTCCGCCTACAATGAGCAGTTCTTC
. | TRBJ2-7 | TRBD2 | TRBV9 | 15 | CASSVASSGAGEQYF | TGTGCCAGCAGCGTAGCTTCTAGCGGGGCCGGGGAGCAGTACTTC
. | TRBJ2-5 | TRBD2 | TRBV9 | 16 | CASSTLAGGPGETQYF | TGTGCCAGCAGCACCCTAGCGGGGGGGCCGGGGGAGACCCAGTACTTC
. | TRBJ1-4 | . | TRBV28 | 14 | CASNRPGGDEKLFF | TGTGCCAGCAACCGGCCGGGAGGCGATGAAAAACTGTTTTTT
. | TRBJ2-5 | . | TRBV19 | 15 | CASSRGASGGETQYF | TGTGCCAGTAGTCGGGGGGCTAGCGGTGGAGAGACCCAGTACTTC
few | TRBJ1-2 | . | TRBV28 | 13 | CASVSPPLVGYTF | TGTGCCAGCGTTTCCCCTCCCTTGGTTGGCTACACCTTC
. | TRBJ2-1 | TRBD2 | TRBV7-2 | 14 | CASSTGTSHNEQFF | TGTGCCAGCAGCACCGGGACTAGCCACAATGAGCAGTTCTTC